The next 14 T cell receptor beta chains were all read from a single sample in a study of blood T cell repertoires in COVID-19. Sequencing used immunoSEQ multiplex PCR; TCRdb keeps in-frame clones, though not all of them. The sample records some 230,000 clones, 85% to 90% being singletons. The sequencing sample was made of PBMCs or T cells enriched from blood (not recorded which). Receptors originate from a woman between 18 and 29 years old in a cohort exposed to, infected with or recovered from COVID-19 (not recorded which).

This chain uses TRBV7-8 with TRBJ2-7; TRBD2 might be the D (5 bases). V dropped 2 bases and J dropped 0 bases, with 8 bases sitting between them. Germline CDR1 is SGHVS and CDR2 is FQNEAQ. This CDR3 is 14 amino acids long. CDR3 coding DNA: TGTGCCAGCAGCTTATCTGGGAGCTCCTACGAGCAGTACTTC. Translation gives CASSLSGSSYEQYF.

V usage is TRBV11-3 and J usage is TRBJ1-1; TRBD1 is a possible D gene (6 bases). The germline gives CDR1 SGHNT, CDR2 YENEEA. This CDR3 contains 13 residues. Trimming took 5 bases from V and 11 from J, leaving 18 bases between them. The CDR3 region is CASSPGVGQTAFF. The CDR3 DNA sequence: TGTGCCAGCAGCCCAGGGGTTGGCCAGACGGCTTTCTTT.

The V gene is TRBV27, the J gene TRBJ2-2, with TRBD2 matching 11 bases. With V trimmed by 2 bases and J by 5 bases, 7 bases remained unmatched. The CDR3 is made up of 17 amino acids. Germline CDR1 MNHEY, CDR2 SMNVEV (reference sequence). The CDR3 loop reads CASSLGLAGGGTGELFF. CDR3 DNA sequence: TGTGCCAGCAGTTTAGGGCTAGCGGGAGGAGGGACCGGGGAGCTGTTTTTT.

The V gene is TRBV2, the J gene TRBJ2-3; 8 bases line up with TRBD2. V lost 8 bases, J lost 0 bases, and 7 bases stayed unmatched. Germline loops: CDR1 SNHLY, CDR2 FYNNEI. The CDR3 runs to 15 residues. Here the CDR3 reads CASGHSGESTDTQYF. CDR3 nucleotide sequence: TGTGCCAGCGGACATAGCGGGGAGAGCACAGATACGCAGTATTTT.

A few counts support this clone. V is TRBV30 and J is TRBJ2-7, with a possible D match to TRBD1 (5 bases). The CDR3 is 14 amino acids. Trimming left V 0 bases short and J 5 bases short, with 14 bases between. Per the germline V gene, CDR1 is GTSNPN and CDR2 is SVGIG (reference sequence). The CDR3, as DNA: TGTGCCTGGAGTGTAAAAGGGGCTAGACACGAGCAGTACTTC. It specifies CAWSVKGARHEQYF. Using reference TRBV30 and TRBJ2-7 for the parts outside the CDR3, the full variable domain is SQTIHQWPATLVQPVGSPLSLECTVEGTSNPNLYWYRQAAGRGLQLLFYSVGIGQISSEVPQNLSASRPQDRQFILSSKKLLLSDSGFYLCAWSVKGARHEQYFGPGTRLTVT.

The CDR3 DNA reads TGCGCCAGCAGAACCACAGGGGGCGCGGCTAGCTGGAGTTACAATGAGCAGTTCTTC. Translating it yields CASRTTGGAASWSYNEQFF. This chain connects TRBV10-1 to TRBJ2-1; 9 bases fit TRBD1. CDR3 length: 19 residues. V was clipped by 6 bases and J by 4 bases; unmatched bases: 19. Germline lookup yields CDR1 WNHNN and CDR2 SYGVQD (reference sequence).

V is TRBV2 and J is TRBJ1-5; D not certain. V lost 8 bases and J lost 1, with 15 bases in between. The germline gives CDR1 SNHLY, CDR2 FYNNEI. The CDR3 is 15 residues long. This CDR3 is CASRRRVTSNQPQHF. The CDR3 DNA reads as TGTGCCAGCCGGCGGCGGGTAACGAGCAATCAGCCCCAGCATTTT.

The V and J genes are TRBV4-1 and TRBJ1-5; D is uncertain. Germline-derived CDR1 and CDR2 are MGHRA and YSYEKL. The V end was cut by 1 base, the J end by 7 bases, with 8 bases between. This CDR3 spans 13 amino acids. CDR3 DNA sequence: TGCGCCAGCAGCCAAGTTCCGAGCCAGCCCCAGCATTTT. Amino acids: CASSQVPSQPQHF.

The CDR3 is CASGLGAHADTQYF. The CDR3 region has the DNA TGTGCCAGCGGTCTAGGGGCGCACGCAGATACGCAGTATTTT. The rearrangement links TRBV28 to TRBJ2-3, with D possibly being TRBD1 (5 bases). The germline CDR1 and CDR2 sequences are MDHEN and SYDVKM. This CDR3 is 14 amino acids long. Deletions cut 8 bases from V and 4 bases from J, with 16 bases between.

The chain links TRBV5-8 to TRBJ2-1, with 7 bases fitting TRBD2. The CDR3 spans 15 residues. The J segment lost 9 bases and the V segment lost 1 base, leaving 10 bases of the junction unmatched. Germline V gives CDR1 SGHTS, CDR2 YDEGEE. In DNA form, the CDR3 reads TGTGCCAGCAGCTTGTCCCAGGGAGGGGTACCTGAGCAGTTCTTC. This sequence encodes CASSLSQGGVPEQFF. Full variable domain (missing parts from reference TRBV5-8 and TRBJ2-1): EAGVTQSPTHLIKTRGQQATLRCSPISGHTSVYWYQQALGLGLQFLLWYDEGEERNRGNFPPRFSGRQFPNYSSELNVNALELEDSALYLCASSLSQGGVPEQFFGPGTRLTVL.

This clone was observed a few times. This chain uses TRBV10-1 with TRBJ1-1, with TRBD1 identical over 8 bases. This CDR3 spans 13 amino acids. From germline, CDR1 is WNHNN and CDR2 SYGVQD (reference sequence). The trim removed 5 bases at V and 4 bases at J, leaving 3 bases unmatched. This chain's CDR3 is CASSSQGGTEAFF. The CDR3 bases are TGCGCCAGCAGTTCACAGGGGGGCACTGAAGCTTTCTTT.

This clone was observed once. The chain joins TRBV4-2 to TRBJ1-1; D is unresolved. Germline values: CDR1 LGHNA, CDR2 YNFKEQ. The CDR3 sequence is 13 residues long. The V and J ends lost 4 bases and 7 bases respectively, with 13 bases between them. CDR3 DNA: TGTGCCAGCAGCCCCAAGGACTCCCTTGAAGCTTTCTTT. Translating gives CASSPKDSLEAFF.

The rearrangement uses TRBV7-9 and TRBJ1-1; D possibly corresponds to TRBD1 (6 bases). Germline V gene lookup returns CDR1 SEHNR and CDR2 FQNEAQ (reference sequence). CDR3 size: 16 residues. V was pared by 2 bases and J by 0 bases, with 13 bases between. CDR3 sequence (DNA): TGTGCCAGCAGCTTACCCCCGGGACACCTGAACACTGAAGCTTTCTTT. Its translation is CASSLPPGHLNTEAFF.

The chain carries TRBV2 and TRBJ2-7; TRBD1 agrees at 7 bases. V was clipped by 1 base and J by 2 bases; unmatched bases: 5. The CDR3 is 15 amino acids. Germline CDR1 reads SNHLY; CDR2 reads FYNNEI. The CDR3 nucleotides read TGTGCCAGCAGTGAAGAGACAGGGAAAACCTACGAGCAGTACTTC. Translating gives CASSEETGKTYEQYF.